The 20 T cell receptor beta chains presented below share a single source sample, sequenced in a study of blood T cell repertoires in COVID-19. Repertoires were generated with immunoSEQ multiplex PCR, while TCRdb's copy carries only in-frame clones and drops some. The repertoire has 100,000 to 150,000 clones, more than 60% of them found once; the top ten carry 5% to 8%. Sequenced input: peripheral blood. The receptors shown here come from a man in his sixties or seventies with acute or convalescent COVID-19.

The J gene is TRBJ1-2, the V gene TRBV12-5; TRBD1 is a possible D gene (6 bases). Trimming took 6 bases from V and 1 from J, leaving 18 bases between them. The germline gives CDR1 LGHNT, CDR2 FRNRAP. The CDR3 length is 16 residues. The CDR3 sequence: CASGLTPPQGNYGYTF. CDR3 bases: TGTGCTAGTGGCCTGACCCCACCACAGGGTAACTATGGCTACACCTTC.

This chain uses TRBV5-4 with TRBJ2-3; the match to TRBD2 covers 8 bases. Trimming took 3 bases from V and 3 from J; bases not matched to a gene: 6. The V gene's germline CDR1 is SGHNT and CDR2 YYREEE (reference sequence). This CDR3 spans 15 amino acids. In DNA form, the CDR3 reads TGTGCCAGCAGCTGGGGGGGACTAGAGACAGATACGCAGTATTTT. This gives the protein CASSWGGLETDTQYF.

This chain joins TRBV12-3 or TRBV12-4 and TRBJ1-1; TRBD1 aligns across 10 bases. The CDR3 is 13 amino acids. Unmatched junction bases numbered 2, after V lost 4 bases and J lost 6 bases. The CDR3 nucleotides read TGTGCCAGCAGTTCGGGACAGGGGTCTGAAGCTTTCTTT. Translating it yields CASSSGQGSEAFF.

J is TRBJ2-7 and V is TRBV19; no definite D call. The V end lost 5 bases, the J end lost 4 bases, and 12 bases lay between the germline ends. Germline V gives CDR1 LNHDA, CDR2 SQIVND (reference sequence). This CDR3 contains 13 residues. The DNA of the CDR3 is TGTGCCAGTAGTCGCGCCGTCACGTACGAGCAGTACTTC. It specifies CASSRAVTYEQYF.

DNA for the CDR3: TGTGCCAGCAGCTTAAGGGGGCGCGATAACGAGCAGTACTTC. Its protein is CASSLRGRDNEQYF. The chain employs TRBV7-2 and TRBJ2-7; 7 bases map to TRBD1. The CDR3 is 14 amino acids. In germline, CDR1 is SGHTA, CDR2 FQGNSA. V shed 2 bases and J 5 bases; nucleotides not matched to a gene: 6.

The V call is TRBV2, the J call TRBJ2-1; perhaps TRBD1 as D (6 bases). V lost 11 bases and J lost 4, with 15 bases in between. Germline V gives CDR1 SNHLY, CDR2 FYNNEI. This CDR3 contains 13 residues. The CDR3 DNA reads TGTGCCGGCCGTTTGGACAGATACAATGAGCAGTTCTTC. Translated: CAGRLDRYNEQFF.

The rearrangement links TRBV18 to TRBJ2-7; TRBD1 aligns across 8 bases. V lost 0 bases, J lost 3 bases, and 4 bases stayed unmatched. Germline V gives CDR1 KGHSH, CDR2 LQKENI. The CDR3 length is 15 residues. CDR3 bases: TGTGCCAGCTCACCACCGGACAGGGCCGTCTACGAGCAGTACTTC. Translated: CASSPPDRAVYEQYF.

V is TRBV5-1 and J is TRBJ1-6, with 9 bases fitting TRBD1. V trimming: 4 bases; J trimming: 11 bases; junction bases outside the gene matches: 7. Germline loops: CDR1 SGHRS, CDR2 YFSETQ. CDR3 size: 14 residues. The CDR3 DNA is TGCGCCAGCAGCACGGGACAGGGAGCGACACCCCTCCACTTT. This sequence encodes CASSTGQGATPLHF.

Here the CDR3 DNA reads TGTGCCAGCAGCTTACCCCAGGGGGCAACCCGTGGCTACACCTTC. Translation: CASSLPQGATRGYTF. The chain carries TRBV7-2 and TRBJ1-2; 8 positions match TRBD1. The CDR3 sequence is 15 residues long. V lost 2 bases, J lost 7 bases, and 9 bases stayed unmatched. Germline V gene data show CDR1 as SGHTA and CDR2 as FQGNSA.

CDR3 bases: TGTGCCAGCAGTTACCCGGGGAGGGTATACGAGCAGTACTTC. This gives the protein CASSYPGRVYEQYF. The rearrangement joins TRBV6-5 to TRBJ2-7, with 7 positions matching TRBD2. Germline trimming cut 2 bases from V and 4 bases from J; bases unmatched to any gene: 5. Germline assignment: CDR1 MNHEY and CDR2 SVGAGI. This CDR3 has 14 amino acids.

Turning to this clone: Because the CDR3's place on the DNA is in doubt, the DNA is left out and the CDR3 is given as listed by TCRdb. The CDR3: CASRYHCGGTGDNQPQHF. This chain links TRBV12-2 with TRBJ1-5; the listed D gene, TRBD1, was not tested against the DNA. TRBV12-2 is given as a pseudogene. The CDR3 region is 18 residues in length, termini included.

This chain uses TRBV4-2 with TRBJ2-1; the match to TRBD2 covers 8 bases. V was clipped by 2 bases and J by 3 bases; unmatched bases: 6. The CDR3 loop spans 16 amino acids. CDR1 is LGHNA, CDR2 YNFKEQ, per germline. DNA of the CDR3: TGTGCCAGCAGCCAACCTCCGGGACTAGTCTACAATGAGCAGTTCTTC. Translating gives CASSQPPGLVYNEQFF.

V usage is TRBV2 and J usage is TRBJ2-5; D unclear. The germline V gene has CDR1 SNHLY and CDR2 FYNNEI. V was clipped by 4 bases and J by 2 bases, with 11 bases between them. CDR3 length equals 14 residues. The DNA for the CDR3 is TGTGCCAGCAGTGGGGCAGTACCTCAAGAGACCCAGTACTTC. It yields the protein CASSGAVPQETQYF.

The chain is built from TRBV30 and TRBJ2-7; TRBD1 matches at 7 bases. The CDR3 runs 12 residues. V gave up 0 bases and J gave up 4 bases; unmatched junction bases: 0. Per the germline V gene, CDR1 is GTSNPN and CDR2 is SVGIG (reference sequence). The CDR3 loop is CAWSVQGYEQYF. In DNA, the CDR3 is TGTGCCTGGAGTGTACAGGGGTACGAGCAGTACTTC.

This CDR3 is CASSPMYGVYEQYF. The CDR3 nucleotides are TGTGCCAGCAGCCCGATGTACGGGGTCTACGAGCAGTACTTC. The chain has TRBV5-6 and TRBJ2-7; perhaps TRBD2 as D (5 bases). Germline CDR1 reads SGHDT; CDR2 reads YYEEEE. With 4 bases removed from V and 3 bases from J, the gap between germline ends came to 14 bases. The CDR3 runs to 14 residues. Together with reference TRBV5-6 and TRBJ2-7, the CDR3 gives the full variable domain: DAGVTQSPTHLIKTRGQQVTLRCSPKSGHDTVSWYQQALGQGPQFIFQYYEEEERQRGNFPDRFSGHQFPNYSSELNVNALLLGDSALYLCASSPMYGVYEQYFGPGTRLTVT.

This chain joins TRBV19 and TRBJ1-1; maybe TRBD1 (6 bases). Between the trimmed V and J ends, which lost 10 bases and 4 bases, there was a span of 13 bases. The CDR3 length is 12 residues. Looked up from germline, CDR1 is LNHDA and CDR2 is SQIVND (reference sequence). CDR3 DNA: TGTGCCATTAGGCGGGGGCCCACTGAAGCTTTCTTT. Its protein is CAIRRGPTEAFF.

This clone was counted between two and nine times. The V gene is TRBV7-3, the J gene TRBJ2-1; D may be TRBD1 (6 bases). The CDR3 spans 16 residues. Trimming stripped 3 bases from V and 5 bases from J, with 17 bases between. Germline CDR1 and CDR2: SGHTA and FQGTGA. The CDR3 is CASSFPGESGDNEQFF. Here the CDR3 DNA reads TGTGCCAGCAGCTTCCCCGGAGAGTCAGGGGACAATGAGCAGTTCTTC.

The gene calls are TRBV12-3 or TRBV12-4 and TRBJ1-4, with TRBD1 identical over 8 bases. The J segment lost 8 bases and the V segment lost 5 bases, leaving 1 base of the junction unmatched. This CDR3 contains 12 residues. CDR3 sequence: CASSRTGEKLFF. CDR3 DNA sequence: TGTGCCAGCAGTCGGACAGGGGAAAAACTGTTTTTT.

The chain links TRBV7-2 to TRBJ2-7, with TRBD2 matching 9 bases. This CDR3 region has 14 residues. Trimming took 1 base from V and 7 from J; bases not matched to a gene: 5. Per the germline V gene, CDR1 is SGHTA and CDR2 is FQGNSA. CDR3 sequence (DNA): TGTGCCAGCAGCTTAGTAGCGGGGGCGGGGGAGCAGTACTTC. It is translated as CASSLVAGAGEQYF.

The rearrangement uses TRBV28 and TRBJ2-7; TRBD1 agrees at 7 bases. Germline V lookup: CDR1 MDHEN, CDR2 SYDVKM. J lost 3 bases, V lost 10 bases, and 6 bases had no gene match. The CDR3 has 12 amino acids. The CDR3 region has the DNA TGTGCCACCTCGACAGGGCGCTACGAGCAGTACTTC. Its protein product is CATSTGRYEQYF.